These 23 T cell receptor beta chains originate from one sample sequenced in a study of blood T cells in healthy people across ages. Primers used in a second PCR of roughly 7 to 11 cycles were a sample-barcoded 5' primer and a J-beta primer mix. One entry per CDR3 protein results from TCRdb running MiXCR on the 5' RACE reads. The table has around 800,000 distinct CDR3 sequences, roughly 24% seen once. These data are also associated with another study on T cells of mothers and their children.

Sequenced sample: blood. These receptors all stem from a boy younger than 18 in good health.

In its sample, this clonotype was seen a few times. V and J are TRBV20-1 and TRBJ2-5; possible D gene TRBD2, 5 bases. The last part of the DNA fits TRBJ2-7 better; the J call may be wrong. CDR1 and CDR2 from the germline V gene are DFQATT and SNEGSKA (reference sequence). This CDR3 is built from 14 residues. This CDR3 is CSARDPVAGVEQYF. CDR3 in DNA: TGCAGTGCTAGAGATCCAGTGGCGGGCGTCGAGCAGTACTTC.

This clonotype has only a few counts. This sequence joins TRBV20-1 and TRBJ1-1, with unresolved D. The CDR3 has 14 residues. V lost 0 bases and J 2 bases, leaving 10 bases between the germline ends. Germline CDR1 and CDR2: DFQATT and SNEGSKA (reference sequence). The CDR3 DNA reads as TGCAGTGCTAGAGATCCCAGCAGCAACACTGAAGCTTTCTTT. Translating it yields CSARDPSSNTEAFF.

The chain joins TRBV20-1 to TRBJ2-5, with 9 bases fitting TRBD2. The J segment lost 3 bases and the V segment lost 6 bases, leaving 14 bases of the junction unmatched. This CDR3 comprises 16 residues. The V gene's germline CDR1 is DFQATT and CDR2 SNEGSKA (reference sequence). The chain's CDR3 is CSAPPGSGGTKETQYF. CDR3 DNA: TGCAGTGCCCCCCCGGGGAGCGGGGGGACCAAAGAGACCCAGTACTTC.

V and J are TRBV2 and TRBJ2-5; D gene ambiguous. The CDR3 is 13 residues long. Trimming removed 4 bases from V and 4 bases from J, with 10 bases in between. Germline values: CDR1 SNHLY, CDR2 FYNNEI. CDR3 loop: CASSAGPGETQYF. The CDR3 DNA is TGTGCCAGCAGTGCTGGGCCAGGAGAGACCCAGTACTTC.

CDR3 nucleotide sequence: TGCAGTGCAACAGACAGGACGCGCTACACCTTC. Translating gives CSATDRTRYTF. The J gene is TRBJ1-2, the V gene TRBV20-1, with D possibly matching TRBD1 (6 bases). Germline V gives CDR1 DFQATT, CDR2 SNEGSKA (reference sequence). The ends were cut back, 6 bases at V and 9 bases at J, with 14 bases in the middle. This CDR3 has 11 amino acids.

There are a few counts of this clonotype. The chain has TRBV2 and TRBJ1-1; D is unclear. Deletions cut 2 bases from V and 0 bases from J, with 4 bases between. The CDR3 contains 13 residues. Germline CDR1 reads SNHLY; CDR2 reads FYNNEI. CDR3 sequence reads: CASSETLNTEAFF. The CDR3 nucleotides read TGTGCCAGCAGTGAAACGTTGAACACTGAAGCTTTCTTT.

There are many counts of this clonotype. V is TRBV4-2 and J is TRBJ2-7; tentatively, D is TRBD1 (7 bases). The V gene lost 3 bases and the J gene lost 6 bases, with 21 bases spanning the gap. Germline CDR1 reads LGHNA; CDR2 reads YNFKEQ. The CDR3 is 16 residues long. CDR3 sequence reads: CASSQQDRRGLSEQYF. CDR3 sequence (DNA): TGTGCCAGCAGCCAGCAGGACAGGAGGGGGCTTAGCGAGCAGTACTTC.

This chain links TRBV7-2 with TRBJ1-2; D is unclear. Germline assignment: CDR1 SGHTA and CDR2 FQGNSA. V lost 5 bases and J lost 5, with 9 bases in between. This CDR3 comprises 12 residues. The CDR3, as DNA: TGTGCCAGCAGCACACTTGGTTATGGCTACACCTTC. The encoded protein is CASSTLGYGYTF.

This sequence joins TRBV7-9 and TRBJ2-1; the D gene could be TRBD1 or TRBD2 (5 bases each). The V end lost 2 bases, the J end lost 5 bases, and 13 bases lay between the germline ends. Germline lookup yields CDR1 SEHNR and CDR2 FQNEAQ (reference sequence). CDR3 size: 15 residues. The CDR3 sequence: CASSLTRDPDNEQFF. The CDR3 DNA reads TGTGCCAGCAGCTTAACCCGGGACCCTGACAATGAGCAGTTCTTC.

This clonotype came up a few times. The V gene is TRBV19, the J gene TRBJ2-4, with D possibly being TRBD1 (5 bases). The V and J ends lost 5 bases and 7 bases respectively, with 12 bases between them. This CDR3 region has 13 residues. Germline V gives CDR1 LNHDA, CDR2 SQIVND (reference sequence). CDR3 sequence (DNA): TGTGCCAGTAGTTTGGTAGGGGTGAACATTCAGTACTTC. Its protein is CASSLVGVNIQYF.

The CDR3 sequence is CSVEGGHGRADTQYF. The CDR3 DNA reads TGCAGCGTTGAAGGTGGACACGGGAGAGCAGATACGCAGTATTTT. This chain joins TRBV29-1 and TRBJ2-3, with a possible D match to TRBD2 (6 bases). Between the trimmed V and J ends, which lost 1 base and 4 bases, there was a span of 15 bases. CDR1 and CDR2 (germline): SQVTM, ANQGSEA. The CDR3 runs 15 residues.

At least ten counts were recorded for this clonotype. The chain uses TRBV12-3 or TRBV12-4 and TRBJ2-5, with TRBD2 matching 7 bases. The J segment lost 5 bases and the V segment lost 3 bases, leaving 6 bases of the junction unmatched. CDR3 size: 14 residues. CDR3 in DNA: TGTGCCAGCAGTTTCGGCGGGGGAGGGGAGACCCAGTACTTC. It yields the protein CASSFGGGGETQYF.

The rearrangement uses TRBV11-2 and TRBJ2-7; D is possibly TRBD1 (6 bases). The germline gives CDR1 SGHAT, CDR2 FQNNGV. V lost 1 base and J lost 3, with 13 bases in between. This CDR3 has 15 residues. This chain's CDR3 is CASSLGTTGFYEQYF. In DNA, the CDR3 is TGTGCCAGCAGCTTAGGTACCACAGGGTTCTACGAGCAGTACTTC.

The sample holds a few counts of this clonotype. This sequence joins TRBV6-6 and TRBJ2-6; D is unclear. CDR1 is MNHNY and CDR2 is SVGAGI in the germline V gene (reference sequence). The CDR3 extends over 13 amino acids. V was shortened by 7 bases and J by 0 bases, with 4 bases between the two germline ends. DNA for the CDR3: TGTGCCAGCACTTCCTCTGGGGCCAACGTCCTGACTTTC. Protein product: CASTSSGANVLTF.

The chain joins TRBV4-2 to TRBJ2-5, with no clear D. The CDR3 is made up of 14 amino acids. V lost 0 bases and J 4 bases, leaving 9 bases between the germline ends. The V gene's germline CDR1 is LGHNA and CDR2 YNFKEQ. In nucleotides, the CDR3 is TGTGCCAGCAGCCAAGAAGCGAGAGGAGAGACCCAGTACTTC. It is translated as CASSQEARGETQYF.

Ten or more counts support this clonotype. The rearrangement links TRBV5-5 to TRBJ1-4; D unclear. The CDR3 has 15 amino acids. The germline CDR1 and CDR2 sequences are SGHKS and YYEKEE (reference sequence). V lost 4 bases to trimming and J lost 8 bases, with 18 bases between them. CDR3 protein: CASSPGNRRGEKLFF. DNA of the CDR3: TGTGCCAGCAGCCCCGGAAATCGGAGAGGCGAAAAACTGTTTTTT. The full variable domain, rest sourced from reference TRBV5-5 and TRBJ1-4, is DAGVTQSPTHLIKTRGQQVTLRCSPISGHKSVSWYQQVLGQGPQFIFQYYEKEERGRGNFPDRFSARQFPNYSSELNVNALLLGDSALYLCASSPGNRRGEKLFFGSGTQLSVL.

The chain carries TRBV7-3 and TRBJ2-5; 11 positions match TRBD2. Germline CDR1 is SGHTA and CDR2 is FQGTGA. V gave up 5 bases and J gave up 2 bases; unmatched junction bases: 7. There are 16 residues in the CDR3. In nucleotides, the CDR3 is TGTGCCAGCAGCCGCGGGACTAGCGGCTTTCAAGAGACCCAGTACTTC. Amino acid sequence: CASSRGTSGFQETQYF.

This chain links TRBV25-1 with TRBJ2-5; 10 bases fit TRBD2. The assigned J gene may be wrong: the sequence end matches TRBJ2-7 better. Germline CDR1 is MGHDK and CDR2 is SYGVNS. This CDR3 is built from 17 residues. CDR3 coding DNA: TGTGCCAGCAGTGGTGTAAGATCGGGACTAGCGACTTACGAGCAGTACTTC. It is translated as CASSGVRSGLATYEQYF.

This clonotype was counted between two and nine times. The rearrangement uses TRBV29-1 and TRBJ1-4; unclear D gene. From germline, CDR1 is SQVTM and CDR2 ANQGSEA. The CDR3 length is 10 residues. Deletions cut 4 bases from V and 7 bases from J, with 4 bases between. Here the CDR3 DNA reads TGCAGCGTTGGGGTTGAAAAACTGTTTTTT. Encoded protein: CSVGVEKLFF.

The chain combines TRBV27 with TRBJ1-1, with TRBD1 as a possible D gene (5 bases). V gave up 5 bases and J gave up 3 bases, with 16 bases separating them. Germline V gene data show CDR1 as MNHEY and CDR2 as SMNVEV (reference sequence). This CDR3 is 15 amino acids long. This CDR3 reads CASSPGTKVDTEAFF. CDR3 DNA: TGTGCCAGCAGTCCCGGGACCAAAGTGGACACTGAAGCTTTCTTT.

This clonotype was picked up a small number of times. The J gene is TRBJ2-1, the V gene TRBV5-1; possibly TRBD1 for D (6 bases). This CDR3 has 15 amino acids. The germline V gene encodes CDR1 SGHRS and CDR2 YFSETQ. V lost 6 bases, J lost 0 bases, and 13 bases lay in between. The CDR3 protein is CASIGGSNSYNEQFF. The CDR3 region has the DNA TGCGCCAGCATAGGGGGTAGCAACTCCTACAATGAGCAGTTCTTC. Filled out from reference TRBV5-1 and TRBJ2-1, the complete variable domain reads KAGVTQTPRYLIKTRGQQVTLSCSPISGHRSVSWYQQTPGQGLQFLFEYFSETQRNKGNFPGRFSGRQFSNSRSEMNVSTLELGDSALYLCASIGGSNSYNEQFFGPGTRLTVL.

The rearrangement uses TRBV5-1 and TRBJ2-2, with 7 bases fitting TRBD1. Per germline, CDR1 SGHRS and CDR2 YFSETQ. The V gene end was trimmed by 4 bases and the J gene end by 1 base; junction bases not matched to a gene: 13. CDR3 length: 18 amino acids. For the CDR3, the DNA is TGCGCCAGCAGCCTACTACTTGACAGGGTATGGAACACCGGGGAGCTGTTTTTT. Amino acids: CASSLLLDRVWNTGELFF.

The chain is built from TRBV7-8 and TRBJ2-1; TRBD2 might be the D (7 bases). The germline CDR1 and CDR2 sequences are SGHVS and FQNEAQ. The CDR3 totals 14 residues. Deletions cut 5 bases from V and 12 bases from J, with 20 bases between. CDR3 DNA: TGTGCCAGCAGCCAGGAGGGGGGGCGCCTCTCGCAGTTCTTC. Translation: CASSQEGGRLSQFF.